The entry below gives a single T cell receptor (beta chain) sequence along with its context. The antigen is unknown. These data belong to a study of T cell responses to AZD1222 COVID-19 vaccine. Study-level information: Second-dose schedules of about 4 or about 12 weeks were combined. Overall study findings and caveats: When two AZD1222 doses had been given, Spike-specific TCR breadth and depth rose.

The J segment lost 4 bases and the V segment lost 5 bases, leaving 8 bases of the junction unmatched. CDR1 MDHEN and CDR2 SYDVKM come from the germline V gene. The CDR3 is made up of 14 amino acids. Sequenced by immunoSEQ multiplex PCR; TCRdb stores in-frame clones only, minus some. The table shows approximately 170,000 clones, with roughly nine tenths occurring only once. The V call is TRBV28, the J call TRBJ2-7, with 7 bases lining up with TRBD1. This specimen consisted of peripheral blood, obtained on day 0 of AZD1222 vaccination. This TCR was recovered from an adult in good health. DNA of the CDR3: TGTGCCAGCAGTCTACACAGGGGTGGTTACGAGCAGTACTTC. It encodes CASSLHRGGYEQYF.